The 29 T cell receptor beta chains below all came from one sample that was sequenced in a study of T-cell memory formation after mild COVID-19. TCRdb reprocessed the 5' RACE reads with MiXCR, giving one entry per CDR3 protein. The repertoire holds 350,000 to 500,000 distinct CDR3 sequences, with around 20% as singletons. Source material: PBMCs or a T cell subset sorted from them (not recorded which). The receptors shown here come from an adult woman who had mild COVID-19 (a few samples of this study predate the infection). Cell type and time point are not known.

This clonotype has a count of ten or more. The gene calls are TRBV24-1 and TRBJ2-2, with TRBD1 matching over 11 bases. The J segment lost 4 bases and the V segment lost 7 bases, leaving 7 bases of the junction unmatched. The CDR3 runs to 16 residues. Germline V gene sequence: CDR1 KGHDR, CDR2 SFDVKD. The CDR3 reads CATRSTGTGGTGELFF. The CDR3 coding sequence is TGTGCCACCAGAAGTACCGGGACAGGGGGCACCGGGGAGCTGTTTTTT.

This clonotype turned up a few times. The CDR3 spells CASSQIGLATDTQYF. CDR3 in DNA: TGCGCCAGCAGCCAAATCGGGCTTGCCACAGATACGCAGTATTTT. J is TRBJ2-3 and V is TRBV4-3; no reliable D call. CDR1 and CDR2 (germline): LGHNA, YSLEER. The CDR3 length is 15 residues. Trimming stripped 2 bases from V and 2 bases from J, with 11 bases between.

V usage is TRBV4-2 and J usage is TRBJ2-5; possible D gene TRBD1, 6 bases. The V gene lost 4 bases and the J gene lost 5 bases, with 17 bases spanning the gap. Per germline, CDR1 LGHNA and CDR2 YNFKEQ. The CDR3 consists of 15 residues. CDR3 DNA sequence: TGTGCCAGCAGCCCACGTGAGGGGGAGCGGGAGACCCAGTACTTC. It encodes CASSPREGERETQYF.

This clonotype was found a few times. The chain couples TRBV24-1 to TRBJ2-5; maybe TRBD2 (5 bases). Germline V gene sequence: CDR1 KGHDR, CDR2 SFDVKD. With 4 bases removed from V and 3 bases from J, the gap between germline ends came to 11 bases. This CDR3 has 14 residues. The CDR3 region is CATSEPTNEETQYF. CDR3 nucleotide sequence: TGTGCCACCAGTGAACCGACTAACGAAGAGACCCAGTACTTC.

The CDR3 is CASSSIQGKGQPQHF. The CDR3 bases are TGTGCCAGCAGTTCTATACAGGGGAAAGGTCAGCCCCAGCATTTT. The rearrangement joins TRBV12-3 or TRBV12-4 to TRBJ1-5; 7 positions agree with TRBD1. The CDR3 covers 15 residues. With 4 bases clipped from V and 6 bases from J, the junction kept 9 bases outside the gene matches.

V gene TRBV7-9 combines with J gene TRBJ2-3; unclear D gene. The CDR3 covers 15 residues. Deletions cut 6 bases from V and 2 bases from J, with 15 bases between. Germline V CDR1 and CDR2: SEHNR, FQNEAQ (reference sequence). The CDR3 DNA reads as TGTGCCAGCAGACCAGGAATCAGCCCCACAGATACGCAGTATTTT. Translated, it gives CASRPGISPTDTQYF. Combining the CDR3 with reference TRBV7-9 and TRBJ2-3 gives the whole variable domain DTGVSQNPRHKITKRGQNVTFRCDPISEHNRLYWYRQTLGQGPEFLTYFQNEAQLEKSRLLSDRFSAERPKGSFSTLEIQRTEQGDSAMYLCASRPGISPTDTQYFGPGTRLTVL.

The chain carries TRBV6-2 or TRBV6-3 and TRBJ2-1; D is ambiguous. The CDR3 extends over 12 amino acids. The V gene's germline CDR1 is MNHEY and CDR2 SVGEGT. The V end lost 2 bases, the J end lost 10 bases, and 9 bases lay between the germline ends. CDR3 coding DNA: TGTGCCAGCAGTTACGCCTCGGGCGAGCAGTTCTTC. Amino acid sequence: CASSYASGEQFF.

The chain has TRBV12-3 or TRBV12-4 and TRBJ2-1; 14 bases align to TRBD2. V dropped 5 bases and J dropped 0; count of bases not matched to a gene: 15. The CDR3 is 21 residues long. The CDR3 nucleotides are TGTGCCAGCAGTCTCCTCCGGTGGGGACTAGCGGGAGTCCACTCCTACAATGAGCAGTTCTTC. It specifies CASSLLRWGLAGVHSYNEQFF.

This clonotype appeared a few times. The rearrangement links TRBV20-1 to TRBJ2-1; TRBD1 matches 8 bases. Germline V lookup: CDR1 DFQATT, CDR2 SNEGSKA (reference sequence). The CDR3 is 15 amino acids. V lost 0 bases and J lost 3; bases outside the gene matches: 4. The CDR3 loop is CSARDQGAGYNEQFF. The CDR3 bases are TGCAGTGCTAGAGATCAGGGGGCCGGCTACAATGAGCAGTTCTTC.

The gene calls are TRBV19 and TRBJ1-6; D is undetermined. The CDR3 is 14 residues long. V lost 3 bases and J 7 bases, leaving 10 bases between the germline ends. The germline gives CDR1 LNHDA, CDR2 SQIVND (reference sequence). This CDR3 reads CASSIAASNSPLHF. CDR3 bases: TGTGCCAGTAGTATCGCGGCATCCAATTCACCCCTCCACTTT.

This clonotype was picked up a small number of times. The rearrangement links TRBV5-4 to TRBJ1-2, with D possibly TRBD1 on 6 matching bases. Germline-derived CDR1 and CDR2 are SGHNT and YYREEE (reference sequence). V lost 10 bases and J lost 4, with 17 bases in between. This CDR3 region has 13 residues. CDR3 sequence reads: CAVGEQGSYGYTF. CDR3 bases: TGTGCCGTGGGGGAACAGGGTAGCTATGGCTACACCTTC.

The gene calls are TRBV20-1 and TRBJ2-1, with D possibly called TRBD1 or TRBD2 (5 bases each). This CDR3 is 13 amino acids long. V dropped 0 bases and J dropped 5 bases, with 8 bases sitting between them. Germline CDR1 DFQATT, CDR2 SNEGSKA (reference sequence). In DNA, the CDR3 is TGCAGTGCTAGAGACGGGGCCCACAATGAGCAGTTCTTC. This gives the protein CSARDGAHNEQFF.

This chain joins TRBV12-3 or TRBV12-4 and TRBJ2-7; 8 positions match TRBD1. V trimming: 4 bases; J trimming: 3 bases; junction bases outside the gene matches: 8. The CDR3 is made up of 15 amino acids. For the CDR3, the DNA is TGTGCCAGCAGTTCTTTGGGACAGGATAACTACGAGCAGTACTTC. It encodes CASSSLGQDNYEQYF.

In this sample, this clonotype turned up a few times. The CDR3 sequence: CASSPGTGHGYTF. CDR3 in DNA: TGTGCCAGCAGCCCAGGGACAGGGCATGGCTACACCTTC. The gene calls are TRBV5-6 and TRBJ1-2, with TRBD1 matching 9 bases. Germline V gene data show CDR1 as SGHDT and CDR2 as YYEEEE. V was clipped by 4 bases and J by 6 bases; unmatched bases: 4. The CDR3 is made up of 13 amino acids.

This clonotype has a handful of counts. The chain is built from TRBV2 and TRBJ2-5, with 7 bases fitting TRBD1. CDR1 is SNHLY and CDR2 is FYNNEI in the germline V gene. The V segment lost 7 bases and the J segment 5 bases; nucleotides outside the gene matches: 10. The length of the CDR3 is 14 residues. As DNA, the CDR3 is TGTGCCAGCACCCGAGGGGGCGCTGGGGAGACCCAGTACTTC. Translated, it gives CASTRGGAGETQYF.

This clonotype has more than one count but fewer than ten. The chain carries TRBV18 and TRBJ1-1, with TRBD1 matching 8 bases. CDR3 size: 16 residues. Germline V gene sequence: CDR1 KGHSH, CDR2 LQKENI. The V and J ends lost 2 bases and 3 bases, in that order; junction bases with no gene match: 8. CDR3 sequence reads: CASSPSKDRGYTEAFF. CDR3 coding DNA: TGTGCCAGCTCACCATCGAAAGACAGGGGATACACTGAAGCTTTCTTT. Filled out from reference TRBV18 and TRBJ1-1, the complete variable domain reads NAGVMQNPRHLVRRRGQEARLRCSPMKGHSHVYWYRQLPEEGLKFMVYLQKENIIDESGMPKERFSAEFPKEGPSILRIQQVVRGDSAAYFCASSPSKDRGYTEAFFGQGTRLTVV.

The chain couples TRBV12-3 or TRBV12-4 to TRBJ1-2; D is possibly TRBD1 (6 bases). This CDR3 region has 14 residues. V was clipped by 2 bases and J by 4 bases, with 11 bases between them. The CDR3 coding sequence is TGTGCCAGCAGTTTATTACAGGGACCCTATGGCTACACCTTC. Its translation: CASSLLQGPYGYTF.

This clonotype appeared many times. This chain links TRBV5-1 with TRBJ2-1, with 8 nucleotides matching TRBD2. Germline V gene data show CDR1 as SGHRS and CDR2 as YFSETQ. With 5 bases clipped from V and 0 bases from J, the junction kept 7 bases outside the gene matches. The length of the CDR3 is 16 residues. The chain's CDR3 is CASRLMSGSSYNEQFF. CDR3 DNA: TGCGCCAGCAGGCTGATGAGCGGGAGCTCCTACAATGAGCAGTTCTTC.

The chain is built from TRBV5-1 and TRBJ1-2; 7 nucleotides align to TRBD1. V lost 3 bases, J lost 6 bases, and 5 bases stayed unmatched. The germline CDR1 and CDR2 sequences are SGHRS and YFSETQ. CDR3 length equals 13 residues. The CDR3 spells CASSSIQGNGYTF. The CDR3, as DNA: TGCGCCAGCAGCTCAATACAGGGGAATGGCTACACCTTC.

This clonotype was seen more than once but under ten times. The J gene is TRBJ1-5, the V gene TRBV6-2 or TRBV6-3, with TRBD1 matching 7 bases. This CDR3 spans 15 amino acids. Germline V gives CDR1 MNHEY, CDR2 SVGEGT. V lost 4 bases to trimming and J lost 3 bases; unmatched junction nucleotides: 6. The CDR3 DNA sequence: TGTGCCAGCAGTTGGGGACAGTCCATCAATCAGCCCCAGCATTTT. It codes for CASSWGQSINQPQHF.

This clonotype was detected ten times or more. V is TRBV7-2 and J is TRBJ2-3; possibly TRBD2 for D (5 bases). The CDR3 runs 15 residues. The germline V and J ends were trimmed by 0 bases and 3 bases, with 10 bases remaining between them. Germline V gives CDR1 SGHTA, CDR2 FQGNSA. This chain's CDR3 is CASSLAVGRTDTQYF. The CDR3 DNA follows: TGTGCCAGCAGCTTAGCTGTAGGGAGAACAGATACGCAGTATTTT.

The chain employs TRBV27 and TRBJ2-7; TRBD2 aligns across 7 bases. J gave up 6 bases and V 8 bases, and 10 bases lay outside the gene matches. The CDR3 runs to 13 residues. Germline V lookup: CDR1 MNHEY, CDR2 SMNVEV (reference sequence). The CDR3 nucleotides read TGTGCCAGCGCCACTAGCGTGATGGGCGAGCAGTACTTC. Translation gives CASATSVMGEQYF.

This clonotype was seen only a few times. V and J are TRBV5-5 and TRBJ1-2, with 7 nucleotides matching TRBD1. The CDR3 sequence is 17 residues long. Trimming cost V 1 base and J 0 bases; bases outside gene matches: 9. Germline V lookup: CDR1 SGHKS, CDR2 YYEKEE (reference sequence). CDR3 in DNA: TGTGCCAGCAGCTTGTCCAGGGGGGTCATAGCTAACTATGGCTACACCTTC. It encodes CASSLSRGVIANYGYTF. The entire variable domain, with the rest obtained from reference TRBV5-5 and TRBJ1-2, is as follows: DAGVTQSPTHLIKTRGQQVTLRCSPISGHKSVSWYQQVLGQGPQFIFQYYEKEERGRGNFPDRFSARQFPNYSSELNVNALLLGDSALYLCASSLSRGVIANYGYTFGSGTRLTVV.

This clonotype was seen a handful of times. The chain uses TRBV5-1 and TRBJ1-6; D is unresolved. Trimming took 0 bases from V and 3 from J, leaving 10 bases between them. Per germline, CDR1 SGHRS and CDR2 YFSETQ. There are 16 residues in the CDR3. The CDR3 DNA follows: TGCGCCAGCAGCTTGGCCCCCAGCCGCTATAATTCACCCCTCCACTTT. This encodes CASSLAPSRYNSPLHF.

Only a few counts were recorded for this clonotype. The chain uses TRBV11-2 and TRBJ1-5; D gene unclear. Trimming cost V 5 bases and J 4 bases, with 15 bases left between them. This CDR3 is 15 amino acids long. Per the germline V gene, CDR1 is SGHAT and CDR2 is FQNNGV. CDR3 residues: CASSPLGEGNQPQHF. The CDR3 bases are TGTGCCAGCAGCCCGCTTGGGGAAGGGAATCAGCCCCAGCATTTT.

The rearrangement uses TRBV4-3 and TRBJ2-4, with 9 bases matching TRBD2. The J segment lost 8 bases and the V segment lost 0 bases, leaving 5 bases of the junction unmatched. The V gene's germline CDR1 is LGHNA and CDR2 YSLEER. The CDR3 is 15 amino acids. The CDR3 loop is CASSQDVLAGYIQYF. CDR3 nucleotides: TGCGCCAGCAGCCAAGACGTGCTAGCGGGATACATTCAGTACTTC.

On this clonotype: A junction end diverges from the germline sequence, so it may reflect a read error. The chain combines TRBV14 with TRBJ2-1; D is unclear. CDR3 length: 14 residues. The germline CDR1 and CDR2 sequences are SGHDN and FVKESK. The CDR3 coding sequence is TGTGCCAGCAGCCAAGTGCTAGTCTACGATGAGCAGTTCTTC. This gives the protein CASSQVLVYDEQFF.

The CDR3 DNA reads as TGTGCCAGCAGCCCCTTGGGGGGGGTTAGCACAGATACGCAGTATTTT. As protein: CASSPLGGVSTDTQYF. The chain has TRBV14 and TRBJ2-3; 7 nucleotides match TRBD2. This CDR3 has 16 amino acids. Trimming removed 4 bases from V and 0 bases from J; junction bases left unmatched: 7. The germline gives CDR1 SGHDN, CDR2 FVKESK.

The chain joins TRBV4-1 to TRBJ1-1; no reliable D call. Germline V CDR1 and CDR2: MGHRA, YSYEKL. The CDR3 totals 14 residues. Trimming removed 5 bases from V and 2 bases from J, with 12 bases in between. CDR3 in DNA: TGCGCCAGCAGCAGGTTCAGTTCAAACACTGAAGCTTTCTTT. The encoded protein is CASSRFSSNTEAFF.